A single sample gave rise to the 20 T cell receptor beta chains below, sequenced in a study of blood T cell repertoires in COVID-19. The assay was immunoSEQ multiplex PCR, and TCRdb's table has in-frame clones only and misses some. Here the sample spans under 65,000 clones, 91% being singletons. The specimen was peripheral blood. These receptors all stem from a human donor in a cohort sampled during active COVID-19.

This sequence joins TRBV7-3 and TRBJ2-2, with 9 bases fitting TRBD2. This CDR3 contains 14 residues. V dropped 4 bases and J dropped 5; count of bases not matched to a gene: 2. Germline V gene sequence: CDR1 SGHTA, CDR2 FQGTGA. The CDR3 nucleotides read TGTGCCAGCAGCTCCGCGGGAGGGACCGGGGAGCTGTTTTTT. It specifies CASSSAGGTGELFF. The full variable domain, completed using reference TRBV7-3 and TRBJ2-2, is GAGVSQTPSNKVTEKGKYVELRCDPISGHTALYWYRQSLGQGPEFLIYFQGTGAADDSGLPNDRFFAVRPEGSVSTLKIQRTERGDSAVYLCASSSAGGTGELFFGEGSRLTVL.

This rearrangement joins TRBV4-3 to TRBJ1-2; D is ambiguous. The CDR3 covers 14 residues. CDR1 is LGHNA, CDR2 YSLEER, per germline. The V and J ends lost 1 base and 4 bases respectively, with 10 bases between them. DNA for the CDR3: TGCGCCAGCAGCCAAGGAGTTGCAGGCTATGGCTACACCTTC. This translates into CASSQGVAGYGYTF.

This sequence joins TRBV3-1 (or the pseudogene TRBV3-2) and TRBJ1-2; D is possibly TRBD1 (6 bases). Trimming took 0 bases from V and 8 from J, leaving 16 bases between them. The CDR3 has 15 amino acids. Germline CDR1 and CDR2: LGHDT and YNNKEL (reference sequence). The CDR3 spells CASSQDLRGAGGYTF. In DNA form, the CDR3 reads TGTGCCAGCAGCCAAGATTTACGGGGGGCCGGCGGCTACACCTTC.

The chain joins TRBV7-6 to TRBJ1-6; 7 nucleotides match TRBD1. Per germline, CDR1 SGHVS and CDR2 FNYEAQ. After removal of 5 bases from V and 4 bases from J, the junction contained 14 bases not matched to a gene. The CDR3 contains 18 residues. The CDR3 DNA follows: TGTGCCAGCAGCCCTAGGACAGGACGAGGGTTTTATAATTCACCCCTCCACTTT. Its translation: CASSPRTGRGFYNSPLHF.

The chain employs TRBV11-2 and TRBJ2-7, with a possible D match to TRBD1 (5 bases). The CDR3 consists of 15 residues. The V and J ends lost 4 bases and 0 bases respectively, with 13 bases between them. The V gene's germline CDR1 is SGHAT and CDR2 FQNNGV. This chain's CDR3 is CASSYPTGSSYEQYF. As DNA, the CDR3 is TGTGCCAGCAGCTACCCCACAGGTAGCTCCTACGAGCAGTACTTC.

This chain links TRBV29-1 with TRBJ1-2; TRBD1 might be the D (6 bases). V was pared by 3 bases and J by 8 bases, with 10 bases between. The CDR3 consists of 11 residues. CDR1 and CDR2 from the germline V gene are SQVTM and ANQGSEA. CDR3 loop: CSVDRGEGYTF. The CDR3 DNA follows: TGCAGCGTTGACAGGGGTGAAGGCTACACCTTC.

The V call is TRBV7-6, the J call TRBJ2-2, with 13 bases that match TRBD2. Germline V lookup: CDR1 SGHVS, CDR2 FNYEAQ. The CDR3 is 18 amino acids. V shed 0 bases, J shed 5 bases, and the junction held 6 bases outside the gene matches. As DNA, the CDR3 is TGTGCCAGCAGCTTAGCAATGACTAGCGGGAGGATTACCGGGGAGCTGTTTTTT. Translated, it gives CASSLAMTSGRITGELFF.

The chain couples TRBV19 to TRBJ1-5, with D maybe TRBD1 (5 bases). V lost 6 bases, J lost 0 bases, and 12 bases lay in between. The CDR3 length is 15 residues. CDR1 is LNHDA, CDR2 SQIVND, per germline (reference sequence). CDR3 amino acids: CASSSTALSNQPQHF. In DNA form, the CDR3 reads TGTGCCAGTAGCTCGACAGCCCTTAGCAATCAGCCCCAGCATTTT.

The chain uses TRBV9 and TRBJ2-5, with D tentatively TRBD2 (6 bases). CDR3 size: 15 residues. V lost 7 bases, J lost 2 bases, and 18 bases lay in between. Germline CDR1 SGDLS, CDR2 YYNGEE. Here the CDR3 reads CASSINWDSQETQYF. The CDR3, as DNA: TGTGCCAGCTCGATAAACTGGGACTCTCAAGAGACCCAGTACTTC.

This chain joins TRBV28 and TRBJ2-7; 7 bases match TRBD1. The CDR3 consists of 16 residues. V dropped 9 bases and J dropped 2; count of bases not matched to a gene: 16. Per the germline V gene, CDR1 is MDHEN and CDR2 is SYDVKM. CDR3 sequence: CASTKDSTGTTYEQYF. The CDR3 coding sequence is TGTGCCAGTACCAAAGATTCGACAGGGACCACCTACGAGCAGTACTTC.

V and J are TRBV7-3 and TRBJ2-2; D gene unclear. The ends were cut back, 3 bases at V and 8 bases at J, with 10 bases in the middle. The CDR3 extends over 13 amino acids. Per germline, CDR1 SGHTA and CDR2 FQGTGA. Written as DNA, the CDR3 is TGTGCCAGCAGCTTGGCTCTTCCTGGGGAGCTGTTTTTT. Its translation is CASSLALPGELFF. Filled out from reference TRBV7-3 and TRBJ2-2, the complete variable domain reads GAGVSQTPSNKVTEKGKYVELRCDPISGHTALYWYRQSLGQGPEFLIYFQGTGAADDSGLPNDRFFAVRPEGSVSTLKIQRTERGDSAVYLCASSLALPGELFFGEGSRLTVL.

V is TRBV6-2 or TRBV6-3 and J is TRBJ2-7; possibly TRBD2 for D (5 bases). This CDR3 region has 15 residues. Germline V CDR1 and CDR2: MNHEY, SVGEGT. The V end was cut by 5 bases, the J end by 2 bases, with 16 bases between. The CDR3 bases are TGTGCCAGCAGTATCCCGGGATCCCTTCCCTACGAGCAGTACTTC. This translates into CASSIPGSLPYEQYF.

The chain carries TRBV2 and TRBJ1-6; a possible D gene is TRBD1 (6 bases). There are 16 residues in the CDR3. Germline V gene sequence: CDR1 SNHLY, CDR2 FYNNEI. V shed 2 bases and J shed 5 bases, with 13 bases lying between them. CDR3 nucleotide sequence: TGTGCCAGCAGTGAATCGGGGGGCAGGAATAATTCACCCCTCCACTTT. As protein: CASSESGGRNNSPLHF.

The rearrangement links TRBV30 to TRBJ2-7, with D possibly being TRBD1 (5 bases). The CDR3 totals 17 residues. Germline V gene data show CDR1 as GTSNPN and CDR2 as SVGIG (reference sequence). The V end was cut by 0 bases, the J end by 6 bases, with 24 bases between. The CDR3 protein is CAWSVRLHLWGQGEQYF. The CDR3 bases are TGTGCCTGGAGTGTAAGATTACACCTTTGGGGCCAAGGCGAGCAGTACTTC.

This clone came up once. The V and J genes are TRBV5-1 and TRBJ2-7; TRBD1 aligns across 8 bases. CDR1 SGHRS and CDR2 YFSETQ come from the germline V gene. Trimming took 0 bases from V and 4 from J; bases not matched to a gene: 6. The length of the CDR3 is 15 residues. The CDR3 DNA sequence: TGCGCCAGCAGCTTGGCGTCAGGGGGCGTGTACGAGCAGTACTTC. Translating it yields CASSLASGGVYEQYF. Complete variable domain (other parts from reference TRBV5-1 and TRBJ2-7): KAGVTQTPRYLIKTRGQQVTLSCSPISGHRSVSWYQQTPGQGLQFLFEYFSETQRNKGNFPGRFSGRQFSNSRSEMNVSTLELGDSALYLCASSLASGGVYEQYFGPGTRLTVT.

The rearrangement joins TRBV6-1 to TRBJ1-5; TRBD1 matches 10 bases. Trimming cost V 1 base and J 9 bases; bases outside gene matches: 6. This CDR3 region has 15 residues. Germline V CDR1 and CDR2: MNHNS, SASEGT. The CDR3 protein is CASSEGGTGAGPQHF. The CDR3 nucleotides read TGTGCCAGCAGTGAAGGGGGGACAGGGGCCGGGCCCCAGCATTTT.

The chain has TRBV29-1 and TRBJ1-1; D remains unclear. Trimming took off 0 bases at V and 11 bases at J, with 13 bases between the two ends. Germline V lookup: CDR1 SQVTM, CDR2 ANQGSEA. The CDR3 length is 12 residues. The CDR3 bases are TGCAGCGTTGAAGATCATGGCAGAGGGGCTTTCTTT. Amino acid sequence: CSVEDHGRGAFF.

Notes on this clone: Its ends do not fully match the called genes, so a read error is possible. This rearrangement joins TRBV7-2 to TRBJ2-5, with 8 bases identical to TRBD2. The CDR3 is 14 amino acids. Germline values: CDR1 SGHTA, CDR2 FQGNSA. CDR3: CASSSGLAQGTQYF. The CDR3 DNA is TGTGCCAGCAGCTCTGGACTAGCCCAAGGGACCCAGTACTTC.

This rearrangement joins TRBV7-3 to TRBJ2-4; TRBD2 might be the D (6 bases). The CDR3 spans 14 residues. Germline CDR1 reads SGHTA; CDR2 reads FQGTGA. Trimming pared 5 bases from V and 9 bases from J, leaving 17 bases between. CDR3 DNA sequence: TGTGCCAGCAGCCCTCGCGGAGGGTGGGGCATTCAGTACTTC. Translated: CASSPRGGWGIQYF.

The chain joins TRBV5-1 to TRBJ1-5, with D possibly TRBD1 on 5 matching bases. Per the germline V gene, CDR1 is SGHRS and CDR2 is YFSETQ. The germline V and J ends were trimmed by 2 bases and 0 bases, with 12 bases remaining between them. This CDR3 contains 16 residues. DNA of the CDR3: TGCGCCAGCAGCTTAGGGGAGGCCGATAGCAATCAGCCCCAGCATTTT. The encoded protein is CASSLGEADSNQPQHF.